A single sample gave rise to the 2 T cell receptor beta chains below, sequenced in a study of blood T cell repertoires in COVID-19. TCRdb keeps only in-frame clones here, not all; method: immunoSEQ multiplex PCR. Here the sample spans 150,000 to 200,000 clones, 75% to 90% being singletons. The sequencing input was peripheral blood. The receptor source for this set is a man aged 55-75 years with acute or convalescent COVID-19.

The sample holds a few counts of this clone. J is TRBJ2-7 and V is TRBV27; perhaps TRBD1 as D (6 bases). Germline CDR1 MNHEY, CDR2 SMNVEV (reference sequence). Trimming cost V 9 bases and J 0 bases, with 15 bases left between them. The CDR3 spans 14 residues. For the CDR3, the DNA is TGTGCCAGAAGTCCACAGGACAGCTCCTACGAGCAGTACTTC. Protein sequence: CARSPQDSSYEQYF.

This rearrangement joins TRBV9 to TRBJ2-2; TRBD1 matches at 9 bases. Germline values: CDR1 SGDLS, CDR2 YYNGEE. V lost 0 bases and J lost 7; bases outside the gene matches: 7. This CDR3 has 16 amino acids. The CDR3 reads CASSVEGTGGGGELFF. In nucleotides, the CDR3 is TGTGCCAGCAGCGTAGAGGGAACAGGGGGCGGCGGGGAGCTGTTTTTT.